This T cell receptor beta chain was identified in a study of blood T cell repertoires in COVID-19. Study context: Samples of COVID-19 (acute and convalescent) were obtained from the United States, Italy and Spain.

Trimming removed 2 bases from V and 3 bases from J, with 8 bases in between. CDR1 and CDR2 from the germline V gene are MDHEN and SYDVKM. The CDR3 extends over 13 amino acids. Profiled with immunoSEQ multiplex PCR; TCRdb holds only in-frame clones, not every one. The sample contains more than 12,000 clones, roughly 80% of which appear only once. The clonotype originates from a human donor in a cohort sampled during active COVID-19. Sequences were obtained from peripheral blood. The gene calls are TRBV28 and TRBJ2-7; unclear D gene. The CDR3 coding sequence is TGTGCCAGCAGTTTAACTTACAGCTACGAGCAGTACTTC. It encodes CASSLTYSYEQYF.